This passage covers 11 T cell receptor beta chains from one sample sequenced in a study of cytomegalovirus exposure and HLA in healthy donors. This PCR relied on a set of 60 Vbeta primers and 13 Jbeta primers. The method was immunoSEQ multiplex PCR; TCRdb's version includes in-frame clones alone and lacks a portion of them. The sample includes 35,000 to 45,000 clones, approximately 47% of them seen just once. Source material: PBMCs. All receptors derive from a man in his 60s in good health and CMV-seronegative.

The genes are TRBV15 and TRBJ2-7, with no clear D. V was cut by 1 base and J by 2 bases, with 9 bases left in between. Germline assignment: CDR1 LNHNV and CDR2 YYDKDF (reference sequence). This CDR3 comprises 14 residues. CDR3 residues: CATSRARLAYEQYF. The CDR3 nucleotides are TGTGCCACCAGCAGAGCCAGACTTGCCTACGAGCAGTACTTC.

A word on this clone: The sample contains more than one DNA sequence encoding this CDR3. CDR3 in amino acids: CASSSDRTSYEQYF. DNA of the CDR3: TGTGCCAGCAGCTCGGACAGAACCTCCTACGAGCAGTACTTC. The chain has TRBV7-2 and TRBJ2-7; possible D gene TRBD1, 6 bases. With 4 bases removed from V and 0 bases from J, the gap between germline ends came to 10 bases. Germline V lookup: CDR1 SGHTA, CDR2 FQGNSA. CDR3 size: 14 residues.

The chain recombines TRBV5-1 with TRBJ1-2; TRBD1 might be the D (6 bases). Trimming cost V 0 bases and J 11 bases, with 11 bases left between them. The CDR3 contains 12 residues. Germline values: CDR1 SGHRS, CDR2 YFSETQ. The DNA for the CDR3 is TGCGCCAGCAGCTTGGGATCAGGGGAATACACCTTC. Translating gives CASSLGSGEYTF.

In its sample, this clone was seen a few times. The chain has TRBV29-1 and TRBJ2-1; 14 bases fit TRBD2. V dropped 4 bases and J dropped 6; count of bases not matched to a gene: 5. Germline CDR1 reads SQVTM; CDR2 reads ANQGSEA. The CDR3 sequence is 15 residues long. This CDR3 reads CSVGLAGGLANEQFF. In nucleotides, the CDR3 is TGCAGCGTTGGACTAGCGGGAGGGCTGGCCAATGAGCAGTTCTTC.

This clone was seen more than once but under ten times. V and J are TRBV21-1 and TRBJ2-2; TRBD1 reflects the table's D call only, with no check against the DNA. TRBV21-1 corresponds to a pseudogene. This CDR3 has 16 amino acids. CDR3 in amino acids: CASSKEGDLNTGELFF. DNA of the CDR3: TGTGCCAGCAGCAAAGAAGGGGATTTAAACACCGGGGAGCTGTTTTTT.

The gene calls are TRBV6-5 and TRBJ1-2; D uncertain. V lost 6 bases to trimming and J lost 7 bases, with 21 bases between them. CDR3 length equals 15 residues. From germline, CDR1 is MNHEY and CDR2 SVGAGI. CDR3 region: CASRPTGGGKGGYTF. DNA of the CDR3: TGTGCCAGCAGGCCTACGGGTGGAGGGAAGGGTGGCTACACCTTC.

This rearrangement joins TRBV9 to TRBJ1-2, with 7 positions matching TRBD1. This CDR3 is 14 amino acids long. After removal of 4 bases from V and 3 bases from J, the junction contained 6 bases not matched to a gene. Germline assignment: CDR1 SGDLS and CDR2 YYNGEE. The CDR3 sequence: CASSSRTGDYGYTF. CDR3 in DNA: TGTGCCAGCAGCTCCAGGACAGGCGACTATGGCTACACCTTC.

The chain links TRBV2 to TRBJ1-5, with D perhaps matching TRBD1 (6 bases). The CDR3 is made up of 16 amino acids. The germline V gene encodes CDR1 SNHLY and CDR2 FYNNEI. The V gene lost 6 bases and the J gene lost 4 bases, with 19 bases spanning the gap. CDR3 region: CASRRANRDGNQPQHF. CDR3 sequence (DNA): TGTGCCAGCAGGCGGGCTAACAGGGACGGGAATCAGCCCCAGCATTTT.

This clone was picked up a small number of times. The chain employs TRBV2 and TRBJ1-5; 11 positions match TRBD1. From germline, CDR1 is SNHLY and CDR2 FYNNEI. V shed 7 bases, J shed 6 bases, and the junction held 5 bases outside the gene matches. CDR3 size: 14 residues. The CDR3 region is CASTGQGESQPQHF. CDR3 nucleotide sequence: TGTGCCAGCACGGGACAGGGGGAAAGTCAGCCCCAGCATTTT.

This clone was found a few times. The chain has TRBV29-1 and TRBJ2-2, with 7 bases identical to TRBD2. CDR3 size: 15 residues. The V segment lost 0 bases and the J segment 7 bases; nucleotides outside the gene matches: 8. The germline V gene has CDR1 SQVTM and CDR2 ANQGSEA. Here the CDR3 reads CSVEDRAGAGGELFF. For the CDR3, the DNA is TGCAGCGTTGAAGATCGGGCGGGAGCTGGCGGGGAGCTGTTTTTT.

The V call is TRBV7-2, the J call TRBJ2-6; D uncertain. Germline CDR1 SGHTA, CDR2 FQGNSA. The CDR3 has 14 amino acids. Trimming removed 6 bases at V and 0 bases at J, with 6 bases between. The CDR3 DNA reads as TGTGCCAGCAGATATATCTCTGGGGCCAACGTCCTGACTTTC. Protein sequence: CASRYISGANVLTF.